One T cell receptor beta chain is described in this entry. Germline V gene data show CDR1 as MDHEN and CDR2 as SYDVKM. The length of the CDR3 is 14 residues. Unmatched junction bases numbered 5, after V lost 8 bases and J lost 0 bases. This entry comes from a study of beta chain features in type 1 diabetes. TCRB transcripts that were expressed got sequenced, as all of the isolated RNA had been reverse transcribed. Libraries were prepared by immunoSEQ multiplex PCR; TCRdb keeps only in-frame clonotypes and omits some of them. The sample has some 410,000 clones; approximately 15% are singletons. Based on CD45RO/CCR7/CD25/CD127/CD95/CD27, CD4+ regulatory, stem cell-like memory, naive and central memory cells were sorted.

This TCR came from a young man in good health. Sequencing input: naive CD4+ T cells from blood. The V gene is TRBV28, the J gene TRBJ2-3; 7 positions agree with TRBD1. The CDR3 is CASGRTGSTDTQYF. Here the CDR3 DNA reads TGTGCCAGCGGCCGGACAGGCAGCACAGATACGCAGTATTTT.